These T cell receptor beta chains were read from a single sample in a study of CD8 T cells in Susac syndrome. TCRdb re-called the immunoSEQ multiplex PCR reads with MiXCR, one entry per CDR3 protein. The table has under 550,000 distinct CDR3 sequences, approximately 85% seen once. The sequenced sample consisted of CD8+ T cells from PBMCs. These receptors came from a human donor with multiple sclerosis. The CDR3 runs from the conserved cysteine through the conserved F or W. Each record gives: CDR3 protein, CDR3 DNA, D gene, clone size, V gene, J gene. A D gene is named only where the DNA matches it firmly. Clone size appears in some rows only: once, few, many, or a class for an expanded clone.

CDR3: CASSYSRVGASTDTQYF
DNA: TGTGCCAGCAGTTACTCGAGGGTTGGGGCTAGCACAGATACGCAGTATTTT
D: .
size: .
V: TRBV6-5
J: TRBJ2-3

CDR3: CASSLTGEGLLGYTF
DNA: TGTGCCAGCAGTTTAACAGGGGAGGGGCTCCTTGGCTACACCTTC
D: TRBD1
size: .
V: TRBV27
J: TRBJ1-2

CDR3: CASSPREGEYNEQFF
DNA: TGCGCCAGCAGTCCAAGGGAGGGGGAGTACAATGAGCAGTTCTTC
D: .
size: .
V: TRBV10-2
J: TRBJ2-1

CDR3: CASSYSGDSGRGGDNEQFF
DNA: TGTGCCAGCAGTTACTCAGGCGATAGCGGGAGGGGGGGGGACAATGAGCAGTTCTTC
D: TRBD2
size: .
V: TRBV6-5
J: TRBJ2-1

CDR3: CAWNSGGVGVGELFF
DNA: TGTGCCTGGAATTCAGGGGGCGTAGGAGTCGGGGAGCTGTTTTTT
D: TRBD1
size: .
V: TRBV30
J: TRBJ2-2

CDR3: CASSKTGKTGELFF
DNA: TGTGCCAGTAGTAAAACAGGGAAAACCGGGGAGCTGTTTTTT
D: .
size: once
V: TRBV19
J: TRBJ2-2

CDR3: CASRGGGTQYF
DNA: TGTGCCAGCAGGGGTGGTGGTACGCAGTATTTT
D: .
size: .
V: TRBV27
J: TRBJ2-3

CDR3: CASSSDDGYNEQFF
DNA: TGTGCCAGCAGTTCAGACGACGGCTACAATGAGCAGTTCTTC
D: .
size: .
V: TRBV28
J: TRBJ2-1

CDR3: CASSVDQGRPYGYTF
DNA: TGTGCCAGCAGCGTAGACCAGGGGAGACCCTATGGCTACACCTTC
D: .
size: .
V: TRBV9
J: TRBJ1-2

CDR3: CASSLDWEQYF
DNA: TGCGCCAGCAGCTTGGATTGGGAGCAGTACTTC
D: .
size: once
V: TRBV5-1
J: TRBJ2-7

CDR3: CAIRTGPPYEQYF
DNA: TGTGCCATTAGGACAGGACCCCCCTACGAGCAGTACTTC
D: TRBD1
size: .
V: TRBV6-1
J: TRBJ2-7

CDR3: CASSEDTFLSNEQFF
DNA: TGTGCCAGCAGTGAGGACACCTTTCTCTCCAATGAGCAGTTCTTC
D: .
size: once
V: TRBV25-1
J: TRBJ2-1

CDR3: CASSDLSLNQPQHF
DNA: TGTGCCAGCAGTGATCTTAGTCTCAATCAGCCCCAGCATTTT
D: .
size: .
V: TRBV6-1
J: TRBJ1-5

CDR3: CASSLGWDREGYNEQFF
DNA: TGTGCCAGCAGCTTAGGGTGGGACAGGGAGGGGTACAATGAGCAGTTCTTC
D: TRBD1
size: .
V: TRBV11-2
J: TRBJ2-1

CDR3: CASSLADHEQYF
DNA: TGTGCCAGCAGCTTAGCAGACCACGAGCAGTACTTC
D: .
size: .
V: TRBV7-2
J: TRBJ2-7

CDR3: CASSILSSGYNEQFF
DNA: TGTGCCAGTAGTATTCTCTCTAGCGGGTACAATGAGCAGTTCTTC
D: TRBD2
size: .
V: TRBV19
J: TRBJ2-1

CDR3: CASSLWTDVIPSYNEQFF
DNA: TGTGCCAGCAGCCTTTGGACTGACGTGATTCCTTCCTACAATGAGCAGTTCTTC
D: .
size: .
V: TRBV5-6
J: TRBJ2-1

CDR3: CASSYRGSYEQYF
DNA: TGTGCCAGTAGTTACAGGGGCTCCTACGAGCAGTACTTC
D: TRBD1
size: .
V: TRBV6-5
J: TRBJ2-7

CDR3: CARAGVVETQYF
DNA: TGTGCCAGGGCGGGAGTGGTTGAGACCCAGTACTTC
D: TRBD2
size: .
V: TRBV2
J: TRBJ2-5